Below, 4 T cell receptor beta chains from the same sample are listed, as sequenced in a study of T cell responses to AZD1222 COVID-19 vaccine. The protocol was immunoSEQ multiplex PCR, while the TCRdb copy is restricted to in-frame clones and leaves out a portion. This repertoire shows fewer than 200,000 clones, almost 90% found once; its top ten account for 0.49%. This material consisted of peripheral blood, taken on day 0 of AZD1222 vaccination. These receptors were taken from an adult in good health.

This chain links TRBV4-3 with TRBJ2-2; D remains unclear. The germline gives CDR1 LGHNA, CDR2 YSLEER. The CDR3 has 14 amino acids. V lost 6 bases to trimming and J lost 7 bases, with 15 bases between them. As DNA, the CDR3 is TGCGCCAGCAGGAATAGCAGGCGAAGCGGGGAGCTGTTTTTT. Residues: CASRNSRRSGELFF.

This clone was seen a single time. The gene calls are TRBV5-1 and TRBJ2-4; 13 bases fit TRBD2. V was pared by 1 base and J by 4 bases, with 2 bases of the junction left unmatched. The CDR3 sequence is 16 residues long. Germline assignment: CDR1 SGHRS and CDR2 YFSETQ. CDR3 in DNA: TGCGCCAGCAGCTTGCTGACTAGCGGGGGGAAAAACATTCAGTACTTC. Protein product: CASSLLTSGGKNIQYF.

The chain is built from TRBV4-3 and TRBJ1-6; D gene unclear. Trimming took 2 bases from V and 10 from J, leaving 15 bases between them. CDR1 and CDR2 from the germline V gene are LGHNA and YSLEER. The CDR3 length is 15 residues. The CDR3 DNA follows: TGCGCCAGCAGCCAAAGGATGATTGGGGAGTCACCCCTCCACTTT. This codes for CASSQRMIGESPLHF.

This sequence joins TRBV5-4 and TRBJ1-2; D call uncertain. This CDR3 comprises 14 residues. V dropped 3 bases and J dropped 8 bases, with 17 bases sitting between them. CDR1 and CDR2 (germline): SGHNT, YYREEE (reference sequence). The CDR3 spells CASSSPLGDNGYTF. CDR3 DNA: TGTGCCAGCAGCTCCCCACTTGGGGATAACGGCTACACCTTC.